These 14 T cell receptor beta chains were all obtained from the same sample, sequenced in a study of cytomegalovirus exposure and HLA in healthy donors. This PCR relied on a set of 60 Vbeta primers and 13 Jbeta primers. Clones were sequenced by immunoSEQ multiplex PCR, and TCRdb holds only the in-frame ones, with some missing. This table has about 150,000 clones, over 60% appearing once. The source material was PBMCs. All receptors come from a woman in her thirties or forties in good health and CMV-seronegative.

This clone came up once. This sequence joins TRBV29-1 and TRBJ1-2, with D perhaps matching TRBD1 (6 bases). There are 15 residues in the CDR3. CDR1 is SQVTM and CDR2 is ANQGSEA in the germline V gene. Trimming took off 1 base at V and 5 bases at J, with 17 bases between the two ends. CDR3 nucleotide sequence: TGCAGCGTTGAAGGGGCAGGGGCGGTTTGGTATGGCTACACCTTC. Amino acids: CSVEGAGAVWYGYTF. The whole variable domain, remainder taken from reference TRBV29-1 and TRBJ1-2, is SAVISQKPSRDICQRGTSLTIQCQVDSQVTMMFWYRQQPGQSLTLIATANQGSEATYESGFVIDKFPISRPNLTFSTLTVSNMSPEDSSIYLCSVEGAGAVWYGYTFGSGTRLTVV.

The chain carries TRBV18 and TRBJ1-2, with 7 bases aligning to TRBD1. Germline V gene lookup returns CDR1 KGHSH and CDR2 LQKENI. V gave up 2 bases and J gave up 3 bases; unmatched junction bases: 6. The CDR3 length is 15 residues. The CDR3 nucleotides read TGTGCCAGCTCACCAGGACAGGTCTTCGACTATGGCTACACCTTC. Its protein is CASSPGQVFDYGYTF.

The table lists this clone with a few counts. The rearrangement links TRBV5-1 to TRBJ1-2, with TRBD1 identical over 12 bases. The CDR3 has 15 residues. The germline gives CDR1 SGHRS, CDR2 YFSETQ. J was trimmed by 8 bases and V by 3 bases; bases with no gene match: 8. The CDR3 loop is CASSSGTGGAGGYTF. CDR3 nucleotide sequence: TGCGCCAGCAGCTCCGGGACAGGGGGCGCGGGGGGCTACACCTTC.

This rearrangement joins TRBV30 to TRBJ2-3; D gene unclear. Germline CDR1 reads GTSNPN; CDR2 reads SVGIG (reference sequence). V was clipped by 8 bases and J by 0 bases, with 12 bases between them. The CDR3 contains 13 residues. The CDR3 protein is CATAGSSTDTQYF. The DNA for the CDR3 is TGTGCCACCGCCGGGTCTAGCACAGATACGCAGTATTTT.

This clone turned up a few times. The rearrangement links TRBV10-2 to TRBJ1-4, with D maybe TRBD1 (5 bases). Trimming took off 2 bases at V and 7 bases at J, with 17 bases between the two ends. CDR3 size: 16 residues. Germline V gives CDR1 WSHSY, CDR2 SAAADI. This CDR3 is CASSELPTAGGEKLFF. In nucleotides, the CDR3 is TGCGCCAGCAGTGAGCTACCCACAGCCGGGGGTGAAAAACTGTTTTTT.

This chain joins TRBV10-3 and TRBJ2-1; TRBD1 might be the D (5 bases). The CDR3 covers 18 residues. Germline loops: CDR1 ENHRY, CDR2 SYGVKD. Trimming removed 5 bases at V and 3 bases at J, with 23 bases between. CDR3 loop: CAISLVWSGHRLYNEQFF. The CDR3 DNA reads TGTGCCATCAGTTTAGTTTGGTCAGGACATAGGCTCTACAATGAGCAGTTCTTC.

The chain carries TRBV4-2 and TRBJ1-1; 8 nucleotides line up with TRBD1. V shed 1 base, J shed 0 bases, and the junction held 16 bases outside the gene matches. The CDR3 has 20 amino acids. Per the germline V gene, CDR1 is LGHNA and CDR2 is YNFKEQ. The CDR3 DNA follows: TGTGCCAGCAGCCAAGTAGGTCGGCGCAGGGGGCTTCAGGTGAACACTGAAGCTTTCTTT. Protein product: CASSQVGRRRGLQVNTEAFF.

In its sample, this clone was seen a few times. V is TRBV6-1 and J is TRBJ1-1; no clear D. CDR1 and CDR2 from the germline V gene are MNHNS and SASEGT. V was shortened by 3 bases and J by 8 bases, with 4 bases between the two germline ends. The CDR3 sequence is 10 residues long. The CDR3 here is CASSDREAFF. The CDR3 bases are TGTGCCAGCAGTGACAGAGAAGCTTTCTTT.

The DNA for the CDR3 is TGTGCCAGCAGCACCACGGGACAGGGGGTAATCGACGGGGAGCTGTTTTTT. Translating it yields CASSTTGQGVIDGELFF. This chain joins TRBV27 and TRBJ2-2; 11 bases are a match to TRBD1. After removal of 6 bases from V and 7 bases from J, the junction contained 13 bases not matched to a gene. CDR1 and CDR2 (germline): MNHEY, SMNVEV (reference sequence). This CDR3 is built from 17 residues.

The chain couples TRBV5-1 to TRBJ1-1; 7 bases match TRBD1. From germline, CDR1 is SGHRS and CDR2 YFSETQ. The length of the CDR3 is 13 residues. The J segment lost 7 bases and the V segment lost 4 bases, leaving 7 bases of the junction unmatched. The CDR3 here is CASSRDREGEAFF. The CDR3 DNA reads TGCGCCAGCAGCAGAGACAGGGAAGGTGAAGCTTTCTTT.

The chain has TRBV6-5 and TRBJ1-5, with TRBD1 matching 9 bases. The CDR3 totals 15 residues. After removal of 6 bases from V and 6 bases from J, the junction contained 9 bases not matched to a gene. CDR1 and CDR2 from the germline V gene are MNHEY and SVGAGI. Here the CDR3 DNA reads TGTGCCAGCAGCCCCGGGACAGGGTGGGCTCAGCCCCAGCATTTT. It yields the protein CASSPGTGWAQPQHF.

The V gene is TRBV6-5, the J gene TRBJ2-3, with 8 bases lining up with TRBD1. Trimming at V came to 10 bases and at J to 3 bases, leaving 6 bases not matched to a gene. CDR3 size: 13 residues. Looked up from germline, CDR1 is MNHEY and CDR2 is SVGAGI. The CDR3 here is CATERTGTDTQYF. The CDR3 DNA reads TGTGCCACCGAAAGGACAGGGACAGATACGCAGTATTTT.

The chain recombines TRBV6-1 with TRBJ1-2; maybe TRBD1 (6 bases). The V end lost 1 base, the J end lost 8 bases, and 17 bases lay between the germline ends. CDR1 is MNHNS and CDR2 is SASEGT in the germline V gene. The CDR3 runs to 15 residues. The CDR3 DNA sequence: TGTGCCAGCAGTGAAGGAAACAGGGCTCTGAGCGGCTACACCTTC. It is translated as CASSEGNRALSGYTF.

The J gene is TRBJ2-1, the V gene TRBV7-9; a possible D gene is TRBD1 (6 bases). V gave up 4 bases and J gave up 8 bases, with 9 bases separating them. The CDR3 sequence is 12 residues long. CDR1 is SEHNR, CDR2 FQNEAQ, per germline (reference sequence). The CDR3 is CASSSQGDEQFF. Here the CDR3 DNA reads TGTGCCAGCAGCTCACAGGGAGATGAGCAGTTCTTC.